This T cell receptor (beta chain) was identified in a study of T cells after yellow fever vaccination. Study at large: For low cell numbers, libraries were made with SMART-Seq v4 Ultra Low Input.

V was pared by 5 bases and J by 5 bases, with 18 bases between. Germline V gene data show CDR1 as SEHNR and CDR2 as FQNEAQ (reference sequence). The length of the CDR3 is 15 residues. A 5'RACE template-switching step, the method used to make TCR cDNA, added a universal primer site and UMIs. TCRdb redid the calling of the 5' RACE reads with MiXCR, one entry per CDR3 protein. The repertoire has 100,000 to 150,000 distinct CDR3 sequences, roughly 15% of them found once; the top ten carry roughly 45%. Study outcomes and limitations: Once the booster was given, most primary-vaccination clones reappeared, at 95% to 97% for CD4 and 88% for CD8. Overlap between CD4 and CD8 compartments was detected for a small share of clonotypes.

In its sample, this clonotype was seen a few times. The antigen remains unidentified. The genes are TRBV7-9 and TRBJ2-5; a possible D gene is TRBD2 (7 bases). The clonotype was recovered from a man aged 18 to 29 who received the YFV17D yellow fever vaccine. Sequenced material: CD8+ T cells sorted from PBMCs, taken 5 days after the yellow fever booster vaccination. This CDR3 reads CASSLTGGRGETQYF. The CDR3 DNA reads TGTGCCAGCAGCCTTACCGGGGGGCGCGGGGAGACCCAGTACTTC.